The TCR beta chain described here comes from a study of CD8 T cells in Susac syndrome. Sequencing of TCR beta, carried out with a high-throughput approach, was applied to CD8+ and CD4+ T cells from the blood. It was healthy donors who served as the controls, matched for age and sex. TEMRA cells were enriched by FACS, and CD4+ and CD8+ T cells were negatively isolated. Random-hexamer reverse transcription was applied to about 0.5 to 1 ug RNA. The TCR beta CDR3 was amplified by immunoSEQ multiplex PCR across 54 Vbeta, 13 Jbeta. TCRdb processed the immunoSEQ multiplex PCR reads anew with MiXCR; each CDR3 protein has one entry. The sample lists 95,000 or so distinct CDR3 sequences; 85% to 95% were seen once. Looked up from germline, CDR1 is SQVTM and CDR2 is ANQGSEA. This CDR3 is 14 amino acids long. The trim removed 5 bases at V and 7 bases at J, leaving 7 bases unmatched.

What was sequenced was CD8+ T cells from PBMCs. V and J are TRBV29-1 and TRBJ2-2; 10 nucleotides align to TRBD2. The clonotype comes from a human donor in good health. CDR3 region: CSVRIAGGGGELFF. For the CDR3, the DNA is TGCAGCGTTCGCATAGCGGGGGGCGGCGGGGAGCTGTTTTTT.